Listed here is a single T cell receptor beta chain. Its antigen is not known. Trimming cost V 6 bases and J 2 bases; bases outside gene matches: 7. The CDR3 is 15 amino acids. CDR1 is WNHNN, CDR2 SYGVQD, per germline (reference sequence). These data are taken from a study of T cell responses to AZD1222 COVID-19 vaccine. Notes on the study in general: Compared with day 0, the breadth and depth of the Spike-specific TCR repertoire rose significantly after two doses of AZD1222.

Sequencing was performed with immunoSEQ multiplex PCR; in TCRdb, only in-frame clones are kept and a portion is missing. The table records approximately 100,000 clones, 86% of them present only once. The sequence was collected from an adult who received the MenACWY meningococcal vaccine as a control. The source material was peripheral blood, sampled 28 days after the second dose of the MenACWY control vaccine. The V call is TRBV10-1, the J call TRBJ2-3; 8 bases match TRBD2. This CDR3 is CASSGTRGPTDTQYF. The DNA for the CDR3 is TGCGCCAGCAGCGGGACTAGAGGCCCCACAGATACGCAGTATTTT.